The rows below give T cell receptor beta chains drawn from one sample of a study of CD8+ T cells in alopecia areata. Assay used: immunoSEQ multiplex PCR; TCRdb lists only in-frame clones, some missing. The table includes some 150,000 clones, just over 65% detected once. The sequencing used CD8+ T cells sorted from blood, collected at week 0. The receptor source for this set is a human donor with alopecia areata. Both conserved end residues are trimmed from each CDR3.

CDR3 length | V gene | CDR3 protein
15 | TRBV13 | ASSPPRQGAAGDTQY
14 | TRBV4-1 | ASSQDRSTAGETQY
11 | TRBV6-5 | ASSYPGGETQY
9 | TRBV29-1 | SDKDSPEQF
15 | TRBV13 | ASSLGLPRKNTGELF
12 | TRBV5-4 | ASRPSGGADTQY
11 | TRBV6-5 | ASKGGVYNEQF
10 | TRBV13 | ASSLGRATIY
13 | TRBV27 | ASSLRGQYNSPLH
14 | TRBV4-1 | ASSQETYSSQETQY
11 | TRBV19 | ASSPSEGQPQH
10 | TRBV4-1 | ASSQEANEQF
12 | TRBV7-7 | ASSPGSSGNTIY
9 | TRBV6-1 | ASGEGAEAF